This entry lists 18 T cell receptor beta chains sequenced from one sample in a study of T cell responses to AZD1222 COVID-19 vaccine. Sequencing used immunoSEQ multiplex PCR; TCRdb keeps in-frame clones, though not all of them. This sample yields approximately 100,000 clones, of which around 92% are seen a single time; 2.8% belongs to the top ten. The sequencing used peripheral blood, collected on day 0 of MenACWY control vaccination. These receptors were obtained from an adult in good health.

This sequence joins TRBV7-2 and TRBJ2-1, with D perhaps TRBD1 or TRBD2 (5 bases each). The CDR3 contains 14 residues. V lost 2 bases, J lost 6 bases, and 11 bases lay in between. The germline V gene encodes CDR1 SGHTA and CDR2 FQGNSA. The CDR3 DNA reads TGTGCCAGCAGCTTAAGTCCCGGGACCAATGAGCAGTTCTTC. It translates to CASSLSPGTNEQFF.

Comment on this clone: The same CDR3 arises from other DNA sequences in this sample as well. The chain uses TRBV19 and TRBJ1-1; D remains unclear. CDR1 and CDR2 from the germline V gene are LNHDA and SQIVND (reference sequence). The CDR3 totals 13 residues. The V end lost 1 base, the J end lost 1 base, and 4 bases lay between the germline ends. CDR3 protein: CASSIGRNTEAFF. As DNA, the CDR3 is TGTGCCAGTAGTATAGGGCGGAACACTGAAGCTTTCTTT.

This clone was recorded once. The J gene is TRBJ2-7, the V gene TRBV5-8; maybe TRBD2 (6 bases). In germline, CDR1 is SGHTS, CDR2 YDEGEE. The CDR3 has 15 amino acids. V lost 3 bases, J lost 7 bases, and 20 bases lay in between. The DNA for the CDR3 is TGTGCCAGCAGCTCGGGCAAGACTAGTTTAGCTGAGCAGTACTTC. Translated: CASSSGKTSLAEQYF.

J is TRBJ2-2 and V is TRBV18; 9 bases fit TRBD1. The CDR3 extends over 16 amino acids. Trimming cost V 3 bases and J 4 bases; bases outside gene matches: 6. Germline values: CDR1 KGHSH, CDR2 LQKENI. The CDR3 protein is CASSPPGQGFTGELFF. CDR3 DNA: TGTGCCAGCTCACCTCCGGGACAGGGTTTCACCGGGGAGCTGTTTTTT.

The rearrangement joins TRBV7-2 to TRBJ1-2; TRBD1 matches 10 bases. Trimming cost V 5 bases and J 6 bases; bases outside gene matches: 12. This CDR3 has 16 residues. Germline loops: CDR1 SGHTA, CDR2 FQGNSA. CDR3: CASSPSRTGGGDGYTF. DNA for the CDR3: TGTGCCAGCAGCCCGTCGAGGACAGGGGGAGGGGATGGCTACACCTTC.

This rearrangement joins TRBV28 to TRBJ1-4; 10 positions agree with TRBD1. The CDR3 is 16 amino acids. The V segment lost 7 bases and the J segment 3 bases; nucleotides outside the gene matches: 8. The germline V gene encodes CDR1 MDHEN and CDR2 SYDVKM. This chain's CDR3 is CASTFGQGDPNEKLFF. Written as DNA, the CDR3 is TGTGCCAGCACCTTCGGACAGGGGGATCCTAATGAAAAACTGTTTTTT.

The DNA for the CDR3 is TGTGCCAGCAGCTTCTCAGGGGGTGACACCGGGGAGCTGTTTTTT. It yields the protein CASSFSGGDTGELFF. The rearrangement links TRBV7-3 to TRBJ2-2, with 7 positions matching TRBD1. CDR3 length equals 15 residues. CDR1 is SGHTA, CDR2 FQGTGA, per germline. The V segment lost 3 bases and the J segment 3 bases; nucleotides outside the gene matches: 4.

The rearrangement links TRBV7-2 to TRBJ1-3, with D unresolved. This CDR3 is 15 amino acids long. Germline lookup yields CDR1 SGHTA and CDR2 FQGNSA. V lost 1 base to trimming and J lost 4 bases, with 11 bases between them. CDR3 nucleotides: TGTGCCAGCAGCTTAGATAGGGTTGCAGGAAACACCATATATTTT. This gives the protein CASSLDRVAGNTIYF.

In DNA, the CDR3 is TGTGCCAGCAGCTTAGGGACAGCCACAGGGAGCTATGGCTACACCTTC. Its translation is CASSLGTATGSYGYTF. The V and J genes are TRBV11-2 and TRBJ1-2, with a tentative D call TRBD1 (6 bases). The CDR3 is 16 amino acids. Trimming pared 1 base from V and 4 bases from J, leaving 16 bases between. Germline-derived CDR1 and CDR2 are SGHAT and FQNNGV.

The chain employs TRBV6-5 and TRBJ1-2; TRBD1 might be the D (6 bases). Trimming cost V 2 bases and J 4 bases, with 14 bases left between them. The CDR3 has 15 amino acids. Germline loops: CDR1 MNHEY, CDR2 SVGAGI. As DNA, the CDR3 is TGTGCCAGCAGTTACGGGACACCTAGTTTCTATGGCTACACCTTC. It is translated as CASSYGTPSFYGYTF.

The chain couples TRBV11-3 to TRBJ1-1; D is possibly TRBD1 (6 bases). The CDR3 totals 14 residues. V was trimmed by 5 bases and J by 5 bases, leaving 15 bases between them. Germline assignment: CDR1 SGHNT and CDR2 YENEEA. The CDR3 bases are TGTGCCAGCAGCCTCAGACAAGGGGGGACTGAAGCTTTCTTT. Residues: CASSLRQGGTEAFF.

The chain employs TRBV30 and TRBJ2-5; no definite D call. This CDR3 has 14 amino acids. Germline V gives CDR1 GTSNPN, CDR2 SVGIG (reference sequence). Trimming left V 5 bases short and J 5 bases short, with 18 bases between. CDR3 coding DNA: TGTGCCTGGGATGAGAGTGGAAGGTGGGAGACCCAGTACTTC. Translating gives CAWDESGRWETQYF.

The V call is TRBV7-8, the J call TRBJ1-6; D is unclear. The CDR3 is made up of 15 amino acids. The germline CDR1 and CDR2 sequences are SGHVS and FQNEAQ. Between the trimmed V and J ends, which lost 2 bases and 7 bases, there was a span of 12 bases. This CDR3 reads CASSLRSGWNSPLHF. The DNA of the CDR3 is TGTGCCAGCAGCTTAAGGTCGGGGTGGAATTCACCCCTCCACTTT.

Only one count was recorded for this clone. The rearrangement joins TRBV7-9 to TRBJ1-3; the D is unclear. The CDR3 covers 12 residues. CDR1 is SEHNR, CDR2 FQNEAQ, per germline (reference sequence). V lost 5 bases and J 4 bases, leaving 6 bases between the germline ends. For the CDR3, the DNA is TGTGCCAGCAGCGGGGAGGGAAACACCATATATTTT. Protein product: CASSGEGNTIYF.

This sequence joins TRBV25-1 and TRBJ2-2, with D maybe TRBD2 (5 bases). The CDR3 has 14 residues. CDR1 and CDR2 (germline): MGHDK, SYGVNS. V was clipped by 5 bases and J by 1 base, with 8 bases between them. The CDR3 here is CASSRTLNTGELFF. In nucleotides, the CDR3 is TGTGCCAGCAGTCGGACTCTGAACACCGGGGAGCTGTTTTTT.

CDR3 sequence: CASSKDRVSNEQFF. The CDR3, as DNA: TGTGCCAGCAGCAAGGACAGGGTGAGCAATGAGCAGTTCTTC. The chain links TRBV11-2 to TRBJ2-1; 8 bases line up with TRBD1. V gave up 5 bases and J gave up 6 bases; unmatched junction bases: 6. Germline V gene sequence: CDR1 SGHAT, CDR2 FQNNGV. The CDR3 contains 14 residues.

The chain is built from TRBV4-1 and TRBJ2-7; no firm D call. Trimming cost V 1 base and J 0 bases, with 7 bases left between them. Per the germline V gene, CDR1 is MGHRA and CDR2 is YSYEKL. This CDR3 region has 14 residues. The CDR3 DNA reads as TGCGCCAGCAGCCAAGGGACGGACTCCTACGAGCAGTACTTC. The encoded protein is CASSQGTDSYEQYF.

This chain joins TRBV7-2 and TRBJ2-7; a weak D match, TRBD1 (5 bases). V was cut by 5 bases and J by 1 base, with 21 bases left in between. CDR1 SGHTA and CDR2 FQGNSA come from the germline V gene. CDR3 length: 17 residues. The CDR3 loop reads CASSGMVGFSGSYEQYF. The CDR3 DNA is TGTGCCAGCAGCGGCATGGTAGGGTTCTCAGGGTCCTACGAGCAGTACTTC.